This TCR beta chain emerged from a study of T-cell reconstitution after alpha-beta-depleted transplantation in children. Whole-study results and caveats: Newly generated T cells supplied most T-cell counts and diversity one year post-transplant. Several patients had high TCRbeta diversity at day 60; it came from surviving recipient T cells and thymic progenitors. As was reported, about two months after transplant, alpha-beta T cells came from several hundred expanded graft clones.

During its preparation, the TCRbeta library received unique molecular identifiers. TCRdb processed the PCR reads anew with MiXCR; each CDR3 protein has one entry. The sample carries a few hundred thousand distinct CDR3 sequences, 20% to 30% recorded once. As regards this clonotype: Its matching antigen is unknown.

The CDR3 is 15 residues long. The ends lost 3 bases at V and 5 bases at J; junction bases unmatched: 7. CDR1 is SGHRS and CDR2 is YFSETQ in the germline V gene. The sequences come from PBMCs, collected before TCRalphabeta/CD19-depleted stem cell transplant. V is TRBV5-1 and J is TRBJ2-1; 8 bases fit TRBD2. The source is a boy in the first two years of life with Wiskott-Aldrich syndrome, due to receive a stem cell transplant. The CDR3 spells CASSSLAENNNEQFF. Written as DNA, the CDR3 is TGCGCCAGCAGCTCACTAGCGGAGAATAACAATGAGCAGTTCTTC.